The rows below give T cell receptor beta chains drawn from one sample of a study of blood T cell repertoires in COVID-19. Only in-frame clones appear in the TCRdb table, and some are missing; sequencing was by immunoSEQ multiplex PCR. The sample contains roughly 150,000 clones, around 82% of which appear only once. Material for sequencing was peripheral blood. The receptors were sampled from a woman aged 80 or older with acute or convalescent COVID-19. Each CDR3 is given with its conserved first and last residue. Each record gives: clone size, V gene, D gene, J gene, CDR3 protein, CDR3 DNA. The D gene is left open where the match is weak. Clone size is shown for a subset of rows, as once, few, many or a class of expanded clone.

clone_size: -
v_call: TRBV19
d_call: TRBD1
j_call: TRBJ1-2
cdr3_aa: CASSLLGTGDGYTF
cdr3_nt: TGTGCCAGTAGTCTACTTGGGACAGGCGATGGCTACACCTTC

clone_size: -
v_call: TRBV20-1
d_call: -
j_call: TRBJ2-7
cdr3_aa: CSARGAREQYF
cdr3_nt: TGCAGTGCTAGAGGGGCGCGCGAGCAGTACTTC

clone_size: -
v_call: TRBV27
d_call: -
j_call: TRBJ1-2
cdr3_aa: CASRGGTTNYGYTF
cdr3_nt: TGTGCCAGCAGGGGCGGGACCACTAACTATGGCTACACCTTC

clone_size: many
v_call: TRBV4-1
d_call: -
j_call: TRBJ2-1
cdr3_aa: CASSPGTSRADEQFF
cdr3_nt: TGCGCCAGCAGCCCGGGGACTTCTCGGGCTGATGAGCAGTTCTTC

clone_size: -
v_call: TRBV2
d_call: -
j_call: TRBJ1-1
cdr3_aa: CASSEGGGRTEAFF
cdr3_nt: TGTGCCAGCTCTGAAGGGGGAGGGAGGACTGAAGCTTTCTTT

clone_size: -
v_call: TRBV24-1
d_call: -
j_call: TRBJ2-3
cdr3_aa: CATSETGMRGGTQYF
cdr3_nt: TGTGCCACCAGTGAAACAGGGATGAGAGGGGGTACGCAGTATTTT

clone_size: -
v_call: TRBV2
d_call: TRBD1
j_call: TRBJ2-1
cdr3_aa: CASRGGQGDLNEQFF
cdr3_nt: TGTGCCAGCAGGGGAGGACAGGGAGATCTCAATGAGCAGTTCTTC

clone_size: -
v_call: TRBV5-1
d_call: -
j_call: TRBJ2-7
cdr3_aa: CASSLVAASYEQYF
cdr3_nt: TGCGCCAGCAGCTTGGTTGCGGCTTCCTACGAGCAGTACTTC

clone_size: few
v_call: TRBV2
d_call: -
j_call: TRBJ1-1
cdr3_aa: CASSGTANTEAFF
cdr3_nt: TGTGCCAGCAGTGGTACAGCGAACACTGAAGCTTTCTTT

clone_size: -
v_call: TRBV25-1
d_call: TRBD1
j_call: TRBJ1-6
cdr3_aa: CASSKGQGVDNSPLHF
cdr3_nt: TGTGCCAGCAGTAAGGGACAGGGTGTAGATAATTCACCCCTCCACTTT

clone_size: -
v_call: TRBV5-1
d_call: TRBD1
j_call: TRBJ2-7
cdr3_aa: CASSFSGTGDEQYF
cdr3_nt: TGCGCCAGCAGCTTTTCCGGGACAGGGGACGAGCAGTACTTC

clone_size: -
v_call: TRBV14
d_call: -
j_call: TRBJ2-3
cdr3_aa: CASSQAGATDTQYF
cdr3_nt: TGTGCCAGCAGCCAAGCGGGAGCCACAGATACGCAGTATTTT

clone_size: once
v_call: TRBV7-3
d_call: TRBD1
j_call: TRBJ2-6
cdr3_aa: CASSGTGGISGANVLTF
cdr3_nt: TGTGCCAGCAGTGGGACAGGGGGAATCTCTGGGGCCAACGTCCTGACTTTC

clone_size: -
v_call: TRBV5-1
d_call: -
j_call: TRBJ2-6
cdr3_aa: CASSFRVFTGANVLTF
cdr3_nt: TGCGCCAGCAGCTTCAGGGTTTTTACTGGGGCCAACGTCCTGACTTTC

clone_size: -
v_call: TRBV9
d_call: -
j_call: TRBJ1-2
cdr3_aa: CASSVGTEWTTPNYGYTF
cdr3_nt: TGTGCCAGCAGCGTAGGGACAGAATGGACAACCCCTAACTATGGCTACACCTTC

clone_size: -
v_call: TRBV7-9
d_call: TRBD1
j_call: TRBJ1-1
cdr3_aa: CASSLEGQGTEAFF
cdr3_nt: TGTGCCAGCAGCTTAGAGGGACAGGGCACTGAAGCTTTCTTT

clone_size: -
v_call: TRBV6-6
d_call: TRBD1
j_call: TRBJ1-2
cdr3_aa: CASSTGTGIGYTF
cdr3_nt: TGTGCCAGCAGTACCGGGACAGGGATCGGCTACACCTTC

clone_size: once
v_call: TRBV28
d_call: -
j_call: TRBJ2-7
cdr3_aa: CASREGETPYEQYF
cdr3_nt: TGTGCCAGCAGAGAAGGGGAAACCCCCTACGAGCAGTACTTC

clone_size: -
v_call: TRBV6-2/TRBV6-3
d_call: -
j_call: TRBJ2-5
cdr3_aa: CASSAGGRETQYF
cdr3_nt: TGTGCCAGCAGTGCCGGTGGTCGGGAGACCCAGTACTTC

clone_size: -
v_call: TRBV5-6
d_call: TRBD1
j_call: TRBJ2-3
cdr3_aa: CASSLYRGTGTDTQYF
cdr3_nt: TGTGCCAGCAGCCTATACAGGGGGACGGGCACAGATACGCAGTATTTT

clone_size: -
v_call: TRBV5-1
d_call: TRBD2
j_call: TRBJ2-1
cdr3_aa: CASTDLGTSGRLDEQFF
cdr3_nt: TGCGCCAGCACCGATTTGGGGACTAGCGGGAGGCTGGATGAGCAGTTCTTC

clone_size: -
v_call: TRBV19
d_call: -
j_call: TRBJ2-1
cdr3_aa: CASSRVVGGNEQFF
cdr3_nt: TGTGCCAGTAGTAGGGTAGTGGGGGGCAATGAGCAGTTCTTC

clone_size: -
v_call: TRBV28
d_call: -
j_call: TRBJ1-2
cdr3_aa: CASSLGRANYGYTF
cdr3_nt: TGTGCCAGCAGTTTGGGCAGGGCTAACTATGGCTACACCTTC

clone_size: -
v_call: TRBV5-4
d_call: -
j_call: TRBJ1-2
cdr3_aa: CASSLAGGVGYGYTF
cdr3_nt: TGTGCCAGCAGCTTGGCCGGGGGGGTTGGCTATGGCTACACCTTC

clone_size: -
v_call: TRBV7-9
d_call: TRBD1
j_call: TRBJ2-1
cdr3_aa: CASSLVQGLNEQFF
cdr3_nt: TGTGCCAGCAGCTTAGTACAGGGGCTCAATGAGCAGTTCTTC

clone_size: -
v_call: TRBV10-3
d_call: TRBD2
j_call: TRBJ2-2
cdr3_aa: CAISSQAGGNTGELFF
cdr3_nt: TGTGCCATCAGTTCTCAAGCGGGAGGGAACACCGGGGAGCTGTTTTTT

clone_size: -
v_call: TRBV25-1
d_call: -
j_call: TRBJ1-4
cdr3_aa: CASGLREGEKLFF
cdr3_nt: TGTGCCAGCGGACTCCGGGAGGGGGAAAAACTGTTTTTT

clone_size: -
v_call: TRBV27
d_call: TRBD2
j_call: TRBJ2-1
cdr3_aa: CASSLREGGNEQFF
cdr3_nt: TGTGCCAGCAGCCTCAGGGAGGGCGGCAATGAGCAGTTCTTC

clone_size: -
v_call: TRBV3-1/TRBV3-2
d_call: -
j_call: TRBJ1-2
cdr3_aa: CASSPGTTNYGYTF
cdr3_nt: TGTGCCAGCAGCCCCGGGACAACAAACTATGGCTACACCTTC

clone_size: -
v_call: TRBV6-5
d_call: -
j_call: TRBJ1-3
cdr3_aa: CASTEGYSGNTIYF
cdr3_nt: TGTGCCAGCACCGAGGGATACTCTGGAAACACCATATATTTT

clone_size: -
v_call: TRBV7-9
d_call: -
j_call: TRBJ2-3
cdr3_aa: CASSFMLADTQYF
cdr3_nt: TGTGCCAGCAGCTTTATGCTAGCCGATACGCAGTATTTT

clone_size: -
v_call: TRBV5-4
d_call: TRBD1
j_call: TRBJ2-7
cdr3_aa: CASSYHRGYEQYF
cdr3_nt: TGTGCCAGCAGCTATCACAGGGGCTACGAGCAGTACTTC

clone_size: once
v_call: TRBV27
d_call: -
j_call: TRBJ1-3
cdr3_aa: CASSLSQGNTIYF
cdr3_nt: TGTGCCAGCAGTTTATCGCAGGGAAACACCATATATTTT

clone_size: -
v_call: TRBV14
d_call: -
j_call: TRBJ2-7
cdr3_aa: CASSQGSGIIYEQYF
cdr3_nt: TGTGCCAGCAGCCAAGGATCAGGGATCATTTACGAGCAGTACTTC

clone_size: -
v_call: TRBV5-1
d_call: TRBD1
j_call: TRBJ2-6
cdr3_aa: CASSDRVSGANVLTF
cdr3_nt: TGCGCCAGCAGCGACAGGGTATCTGGGGCCAACGTCCTGACTTTC

clone_size: -
v_call: TRBV6-2/TRBV6-3
d_call: TRBD2
j_call: TRBJ2-7
cdr3_aa: CASSSPVAGYAYEQYF
cdr3_nt: TGTGCCAGCAGTTCCCCGGTAGCGGGATACGCCTACGAGCAGTACTTC

clone_size: few
v_call: TRBV7-2
d_call: -
j_call: TRBJ2-3
cdr3_aa: CASSLVGAGGTDTQYF
cdr3_nt: TGTGCCAGCAGCTTAGTCGGAGCGGGCGGCACAGATACGCAGTATTTT

clone_size: few
v_call: TRBV7-9
d_call: TRBD2
j_call: TRBJ2-1
cdr3_aa: CASSLRGGLSYNEQFF
cdr3_nt: TGTGCCAGCAGCCTCCGGGGGGGCCTGTCCTACAATGAGCAGTTCTTC

clone_size: -
v_call: TRBV7-3
d_call: TRBD1
j_call: TRBJ1-1
cdr3_aa: CASSWTGGRDTEAFF
cdr3_nt: TGTGCCAGCAGCTGGACAGGGGGCCGGGACACTGAAGCTTTCTTT

clone_size: once
v_call: TRBV4-3
d_call: TRBD2
j_call: TRBJ2-5
cdr3_aa: CASSTRLAGGQETQYF
cdr3_nt: TGCGCCAGCAGCACCCGACTAGCGGGAGGGCAGGAGACCCAGTACTTC

clone_size: -
v_call: TRBV5-1
d_call: -
j_call: TRBJ1-6
cdr3_aa: CASSLRQGSDSPLHF
cdr3_nt: TGCGCCAGCAGCTTACGGCAGGGGAGTGATTCACCCCTCCACTTT

clone_size: once
v_call: TRBV7-9
d_call: TRBD1
j_call: TRBJ1-1
cdr3_aa: CASRDRGGTEAFF
cdr3_nt: TGTGCCAGCAGGGACAGGGGGGGCACTGAAGCTTTCTTT

clone_size: -
v_call: TRBV7-3
d_call: -
j_call: TRBJ2-6
cdr3_aa: CASSLTSGWAGANVLTF
cdr3_nt: TGTGCCAGCAGCTTAACGTCAGGGTGGGCTGGGGCCAACGTCCTGACTTTC

clone_size: -
v_call: TRBV4-2
d_call: -
j_call: TRBJ2-1
cdr3_aa: CASSQDLSGYEQFF
cdr3_nt: TGTGCCAGCAGCCAAGATCTTTCAGGTTATGAGCAGTTCTTC

clone_size: -
v_call: TRBV5-4
d_call: TRBD2
j_call: TRBJ2-3
cdr3_aa: CASSRTSGGFAARGAQYF
cdr3_nt: TGTGCCAGCAGCCGGACTAGCGGGGGGTTCGCGGCCAGGGGGGCGCAGTATTTT

clone_size: -
v_call: TRBV11-1
d_call: -
j_call: TRBJ2-2
cdr3_aa: CASSPTGGTKTRGLFF
cdr3_nt: TGTGCCAGCAGCCCAACTGGGGGGACGAAAACCCGGGGGCTGTTTTTT

clone_size: -
v_call: TRBV6-2/TRBV6-3
d_call: -
j_call: TRBJ2-1
cdr3_aa: CASSYERSSYNEQFF
cdr3_nt: TGTGCCAGCAGTTATGAGCGAAGCTCCTACAATGAGCAGTTCTTC

clone_size: few
v_call: TRBV3-1/TRBV3-2
d_call: TRBD1
j_call: TRBJ1-2
cdr3_aa: CASSPQGWGYTF
cdr3_nt: TGTGCCAGCAGCCCACAGGGGTGGGGCTACACCTTC

clone_size: -
v_call: TRBV29-1
d_call: -
j_call: TRBJ1-1
cdr3_aa: CSVDVTAMNTEAFF
cdr3_nt: TGCAGCGTTGATGTGACAGCAATGAACACTGAAGCTTTCTTT

clone_size: -
v_call: TRBV4-1
d_call: TRBD1
j_call: TRBJ1-4
cdr3_aa: CASSQYRGPNNEKLFF
cdr3_nt: TGCGCCAGCAGCCAGTACAGGGGGCCTAACAATGAAAAACTGTTTTTT

clone_size: -
v_call: TRBV2
d_call: -
j_call: TRBJ2-7
cdr3_aa: CASSETSTHEQYF
cdr3_nt: TGTGCCAGCAGTGAGACTAGTACCCACGAGCAGTACTTC

clone_size: -
v_call: TRBV3-1/TRBV3-2
d_call: TRBD2
j_call: TRBJ2-5
cdr3_aa: CASSQGGEGTQYF
cdr3_nt: TGTGCCAGCAGCCAAGGCGGGGAGGGGACCCAGTACTTC

clone_size: -
v_call: TRBV9
d_call: TRBD2
j_call: TRBJ2-1
cdr3_aa: CASSEGIAGGLNEQFF
cdr3_nt: TGTGCCAGCAGCGAAGGAATAGCGGGAGGTTTGAATGAGCAGTTCTTC

clone_size: -
v_call: TRBV30
d_call: -
j_call: TRBJ1-6
cdr3_aa: CAWSVQGTGSPLHF
cdr3_nt: TGTGCCTGGAGCGTACAGGGAACGGGTTCACCCCTCCACTTT